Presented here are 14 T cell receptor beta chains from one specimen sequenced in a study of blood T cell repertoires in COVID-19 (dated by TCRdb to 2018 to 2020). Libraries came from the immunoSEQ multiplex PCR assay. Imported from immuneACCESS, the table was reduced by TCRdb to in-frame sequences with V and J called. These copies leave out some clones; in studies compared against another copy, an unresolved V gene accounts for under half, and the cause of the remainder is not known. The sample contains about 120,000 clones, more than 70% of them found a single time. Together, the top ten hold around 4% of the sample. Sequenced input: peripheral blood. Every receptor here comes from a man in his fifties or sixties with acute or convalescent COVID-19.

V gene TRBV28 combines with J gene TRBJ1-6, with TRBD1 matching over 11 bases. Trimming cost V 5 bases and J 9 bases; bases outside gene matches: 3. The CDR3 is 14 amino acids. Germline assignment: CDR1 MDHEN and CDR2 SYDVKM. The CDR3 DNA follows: TGTGCCAGCAGTCCGGGACAGGGGGGTTCACCCCTCCACTTT. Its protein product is CASSPGQGGSPLHF.

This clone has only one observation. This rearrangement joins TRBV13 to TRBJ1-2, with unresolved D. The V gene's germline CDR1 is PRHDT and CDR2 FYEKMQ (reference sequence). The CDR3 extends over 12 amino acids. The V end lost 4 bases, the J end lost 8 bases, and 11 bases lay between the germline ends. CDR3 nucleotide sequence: TGTGCCAGCAGCTCCGCCCCGGAGGGCTACACCTTC. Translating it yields CASSSAPEGYTF.

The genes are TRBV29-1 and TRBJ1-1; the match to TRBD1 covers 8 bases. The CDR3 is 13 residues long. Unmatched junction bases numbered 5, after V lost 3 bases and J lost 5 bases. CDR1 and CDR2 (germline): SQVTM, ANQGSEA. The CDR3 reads CSVDLTGGTEAFF. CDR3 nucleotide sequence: TGCAGCGTTGACCTAACAGGGGGAACTGAAGCTTTCTTT.

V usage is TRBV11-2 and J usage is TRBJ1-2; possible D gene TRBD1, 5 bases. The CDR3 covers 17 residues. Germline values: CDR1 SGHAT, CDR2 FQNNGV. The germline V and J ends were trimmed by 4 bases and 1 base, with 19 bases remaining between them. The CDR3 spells CASSSTPLGTLNYGYTF. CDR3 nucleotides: TGTGCCAGCAGCTCGACCCCCCTGGGGACTCTTAACTATGGCTACACCTTC.

CDR3 bases: TGTGCCATCAGTGAGTCCCGGGGGGACTACGAGCAGTACTTC. This translates into CAISESRGDYEQYF. This chain links TRBV10-3 with TRBJ2-7; 7 bases map to TRBD2. Germline V gene lookup returns CDR1 ENHRY and CDR2 SYGVKD. Germline trimming cut 0 bases from V and 3 bases from J; bases unmatched to any gene: 2. The CDR3 spans 14 residues.

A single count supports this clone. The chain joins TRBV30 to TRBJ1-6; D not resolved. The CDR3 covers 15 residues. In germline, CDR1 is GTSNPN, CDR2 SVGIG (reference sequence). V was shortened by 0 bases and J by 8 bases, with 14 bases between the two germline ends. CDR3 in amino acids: CAWSVLGRLYSPLHF. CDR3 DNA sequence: TGTGCCTGGAGTGTACTCGGCCGACTATATTCACCCCTCCACTTT.

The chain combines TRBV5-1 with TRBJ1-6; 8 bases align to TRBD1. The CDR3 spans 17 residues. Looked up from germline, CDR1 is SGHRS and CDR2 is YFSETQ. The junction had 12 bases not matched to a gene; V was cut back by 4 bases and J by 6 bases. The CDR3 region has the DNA TGCGCCAGCAGCCTATATAACCCGGGACAGGCTAATTCACCCCTCCACTTT. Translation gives CASSLYNPGQANSPLHF.

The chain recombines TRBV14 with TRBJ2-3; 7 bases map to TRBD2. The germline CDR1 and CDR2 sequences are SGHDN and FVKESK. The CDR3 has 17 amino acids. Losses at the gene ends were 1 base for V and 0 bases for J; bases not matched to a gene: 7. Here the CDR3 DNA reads TGTGCCAGCAGCCAAGCGCGACTTAGCGGGAGCACAGATACGCAGTATTTT. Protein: CASSQARLSGSTDTQYF. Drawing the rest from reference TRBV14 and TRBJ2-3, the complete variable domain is EAGVTQFPSHSVIEKGQTVTLRCDPISGHDNLYWYRRVMGKEIKFLLHFVKESKQDESGMPNNRFLAERTGGTYSTLKVQPAELEDSGVYFCASSQARLSGSTDTQYFGPGTRLTVL.

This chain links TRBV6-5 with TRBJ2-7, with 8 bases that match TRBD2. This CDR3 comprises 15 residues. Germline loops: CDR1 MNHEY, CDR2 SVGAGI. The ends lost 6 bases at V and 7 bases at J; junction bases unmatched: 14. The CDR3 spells CASSALSGTLSEQYF. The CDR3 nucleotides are TGTGCCAGCAGCGCCCTTAGCGGGACCTTGAGTGAGCAGTACTTC.

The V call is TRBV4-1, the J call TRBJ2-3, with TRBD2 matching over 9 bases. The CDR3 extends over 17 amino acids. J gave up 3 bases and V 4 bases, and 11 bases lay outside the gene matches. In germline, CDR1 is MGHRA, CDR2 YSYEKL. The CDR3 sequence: CASSLGVGSGRTDTQYF. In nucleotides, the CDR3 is TGCGCCAGCAGCCTCGGCGTGGGTAGCGGGAGAACAGATACGCAGTATTTT.

CDR3 in DNA: TGTGCCAGTAGTATTACGGGACAGGGGTTACAAGAGACCCAGTACTTC. Its protein is CASSITGQGLQETQYF. This chain links TRBV19 with TRBJ2-5; 10 nucleotides line up with TRBD1. Trimming removed 3 bases from V and 2 bases from J; junction bases left unmatched: 6. Germline CDR1 and CDR2: LNHDA and SQIVND (reference sequence). The CDR3 runs 16 residues.

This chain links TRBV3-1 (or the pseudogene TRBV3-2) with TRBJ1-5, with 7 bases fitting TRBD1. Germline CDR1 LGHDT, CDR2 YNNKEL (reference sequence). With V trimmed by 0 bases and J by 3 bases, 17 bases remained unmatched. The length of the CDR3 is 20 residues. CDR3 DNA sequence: TGTGCCAGCAGCCAAGAGTTTGGGAGACAGGGAGCGCTCCTCAATCAGCCCCAGCATTTT. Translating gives CASSQEFGRQGALLNQPQHF.

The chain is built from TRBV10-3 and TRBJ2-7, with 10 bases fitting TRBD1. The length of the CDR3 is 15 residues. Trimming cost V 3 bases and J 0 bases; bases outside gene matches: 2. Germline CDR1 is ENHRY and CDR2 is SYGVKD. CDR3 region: CAISDGDRGSYEQYF. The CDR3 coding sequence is TGTGCCATCAGTGATGGGGACAGGGGCTCCTACGAGCAGTACTTC.

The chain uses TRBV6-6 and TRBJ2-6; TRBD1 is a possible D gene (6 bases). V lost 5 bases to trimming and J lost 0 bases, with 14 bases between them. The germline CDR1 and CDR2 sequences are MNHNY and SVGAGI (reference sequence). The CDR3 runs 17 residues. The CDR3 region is CASSPAGVSSGANVLTF. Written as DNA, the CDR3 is TGTGCCAGCAGTCCTGCAGGGGTTAGCTCTGGGGCCAACGTCCTGACTTTC.